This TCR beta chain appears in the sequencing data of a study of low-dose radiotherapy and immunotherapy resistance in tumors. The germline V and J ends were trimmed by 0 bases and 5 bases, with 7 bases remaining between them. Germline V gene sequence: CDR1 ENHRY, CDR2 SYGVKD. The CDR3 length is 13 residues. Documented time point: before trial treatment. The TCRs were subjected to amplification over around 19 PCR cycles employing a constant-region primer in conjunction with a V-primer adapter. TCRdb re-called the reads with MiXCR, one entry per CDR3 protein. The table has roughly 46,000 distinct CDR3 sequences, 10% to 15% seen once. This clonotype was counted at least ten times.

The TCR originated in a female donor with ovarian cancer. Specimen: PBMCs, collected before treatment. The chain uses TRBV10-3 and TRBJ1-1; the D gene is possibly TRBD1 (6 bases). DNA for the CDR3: TGTGCCATCAGTGAGTCAAGGGGGACTGAAGCTTTCTTT. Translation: CAISESRGTEAFF.